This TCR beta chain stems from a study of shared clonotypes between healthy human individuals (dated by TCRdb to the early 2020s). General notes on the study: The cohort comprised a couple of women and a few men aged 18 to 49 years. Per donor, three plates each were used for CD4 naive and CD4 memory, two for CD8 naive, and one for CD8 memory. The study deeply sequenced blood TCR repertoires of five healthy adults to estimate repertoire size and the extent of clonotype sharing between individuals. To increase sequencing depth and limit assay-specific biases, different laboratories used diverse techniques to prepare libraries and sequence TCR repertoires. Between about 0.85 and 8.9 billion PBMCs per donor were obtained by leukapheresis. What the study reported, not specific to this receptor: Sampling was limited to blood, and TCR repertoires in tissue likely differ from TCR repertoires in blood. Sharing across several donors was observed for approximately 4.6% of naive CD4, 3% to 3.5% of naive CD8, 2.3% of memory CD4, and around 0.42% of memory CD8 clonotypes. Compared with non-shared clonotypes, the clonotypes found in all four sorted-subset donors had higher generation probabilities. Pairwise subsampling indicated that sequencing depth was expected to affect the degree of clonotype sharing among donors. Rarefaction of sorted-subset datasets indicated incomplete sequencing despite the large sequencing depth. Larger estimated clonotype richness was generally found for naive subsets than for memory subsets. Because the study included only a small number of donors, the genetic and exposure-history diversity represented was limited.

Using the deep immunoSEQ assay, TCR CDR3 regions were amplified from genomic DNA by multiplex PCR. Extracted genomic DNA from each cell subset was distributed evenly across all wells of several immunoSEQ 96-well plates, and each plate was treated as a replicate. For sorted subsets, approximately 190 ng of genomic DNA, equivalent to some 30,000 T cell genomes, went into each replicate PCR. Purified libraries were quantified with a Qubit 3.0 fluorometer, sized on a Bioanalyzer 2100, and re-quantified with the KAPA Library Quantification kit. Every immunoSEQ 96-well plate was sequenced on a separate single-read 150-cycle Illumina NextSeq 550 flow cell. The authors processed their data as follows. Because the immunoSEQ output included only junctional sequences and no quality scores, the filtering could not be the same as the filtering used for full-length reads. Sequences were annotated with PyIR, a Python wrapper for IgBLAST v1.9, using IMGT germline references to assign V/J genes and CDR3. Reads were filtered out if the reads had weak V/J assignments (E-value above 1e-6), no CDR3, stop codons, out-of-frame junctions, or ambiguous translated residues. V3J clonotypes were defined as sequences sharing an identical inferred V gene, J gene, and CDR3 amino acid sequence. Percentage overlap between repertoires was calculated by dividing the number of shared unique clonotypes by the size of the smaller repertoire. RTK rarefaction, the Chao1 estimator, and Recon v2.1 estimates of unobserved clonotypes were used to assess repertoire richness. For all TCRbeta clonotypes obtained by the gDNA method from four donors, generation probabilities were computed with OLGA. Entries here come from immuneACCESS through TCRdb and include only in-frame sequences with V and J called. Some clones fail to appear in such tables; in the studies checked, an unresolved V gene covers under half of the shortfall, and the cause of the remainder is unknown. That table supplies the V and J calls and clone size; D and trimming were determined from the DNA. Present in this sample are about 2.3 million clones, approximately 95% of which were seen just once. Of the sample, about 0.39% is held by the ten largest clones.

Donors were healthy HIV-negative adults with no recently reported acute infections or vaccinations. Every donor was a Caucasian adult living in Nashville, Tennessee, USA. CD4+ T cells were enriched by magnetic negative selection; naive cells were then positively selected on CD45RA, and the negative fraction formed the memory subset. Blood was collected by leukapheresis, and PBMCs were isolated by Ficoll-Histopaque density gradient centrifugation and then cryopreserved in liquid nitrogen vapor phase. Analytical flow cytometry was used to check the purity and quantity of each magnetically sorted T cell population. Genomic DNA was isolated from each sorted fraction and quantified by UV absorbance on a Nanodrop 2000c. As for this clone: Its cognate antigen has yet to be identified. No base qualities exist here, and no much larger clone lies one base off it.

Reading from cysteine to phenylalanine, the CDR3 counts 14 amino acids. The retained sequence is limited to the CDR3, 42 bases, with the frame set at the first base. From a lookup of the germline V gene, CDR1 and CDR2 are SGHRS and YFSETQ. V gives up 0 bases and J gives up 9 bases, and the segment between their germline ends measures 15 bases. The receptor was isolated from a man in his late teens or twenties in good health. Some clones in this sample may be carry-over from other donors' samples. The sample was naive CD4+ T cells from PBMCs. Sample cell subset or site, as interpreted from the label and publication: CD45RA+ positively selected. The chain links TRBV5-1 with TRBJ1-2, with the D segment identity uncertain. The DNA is TGCGCCAGCAGCTTGGCCGGGCCGCTTGAAAGCTACACCTTC. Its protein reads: CASSLAGPLESYTF.